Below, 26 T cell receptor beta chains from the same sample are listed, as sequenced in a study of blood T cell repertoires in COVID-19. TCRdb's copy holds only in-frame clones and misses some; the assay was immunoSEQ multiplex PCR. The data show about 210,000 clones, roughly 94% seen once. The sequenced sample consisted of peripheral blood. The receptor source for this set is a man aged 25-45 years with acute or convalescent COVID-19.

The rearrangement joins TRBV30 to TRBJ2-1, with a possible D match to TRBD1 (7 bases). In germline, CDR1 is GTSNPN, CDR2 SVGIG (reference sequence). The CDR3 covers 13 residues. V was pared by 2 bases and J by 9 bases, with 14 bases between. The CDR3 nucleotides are TGTGCCTGGAGTTCAGGGGGGTCCCCTGAGCAGTTCTTC. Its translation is CAWSSGGSPEQFF.

The CDR3 protein is CASSPSGQGTNEQFF. The CDR3 nucleotides read TGTGCCAGCAGCCCCTCGGGACAGGGGACGAATGAGCAGTTCTTC. The V and J genes are TRBV4-2 and TRBJ2-1; 10 bases map to TRBD1. The CDR3 is 15 residues long. V dropped 4 bases and J dropped 7; count of bases not matched to a gene: 7. Per germline, CDR1 LGHNA and CDR2 YNFKEQ.

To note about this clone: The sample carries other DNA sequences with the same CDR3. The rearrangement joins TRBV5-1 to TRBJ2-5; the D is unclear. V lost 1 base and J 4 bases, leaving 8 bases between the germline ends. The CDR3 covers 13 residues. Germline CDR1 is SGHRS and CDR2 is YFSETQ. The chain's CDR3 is CASSLFAGETQYF. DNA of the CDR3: TGCGCCAGCAGCTTGTTTGCCGGAGAGACCCAGTACTTC. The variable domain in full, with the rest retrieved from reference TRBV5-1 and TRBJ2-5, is KAGVTQTPRYLIKTRGQQVTLSCSPISGHRSVSWYQQTPGQGLQFLFEYFSETQRNKGNFPGRFSGRQFSNSRSEMNVSTLELGDSALYLCASSLFAGETQYFGPGTRLLVL.

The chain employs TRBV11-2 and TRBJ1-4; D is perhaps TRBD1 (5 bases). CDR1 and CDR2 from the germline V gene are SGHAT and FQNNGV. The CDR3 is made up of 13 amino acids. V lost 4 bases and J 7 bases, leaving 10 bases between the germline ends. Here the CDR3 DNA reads TGTGCCAGCAGCTCGTGGGGGGGTGAAAAACTGTTTTTT. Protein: CASSSWGGEKLFF.

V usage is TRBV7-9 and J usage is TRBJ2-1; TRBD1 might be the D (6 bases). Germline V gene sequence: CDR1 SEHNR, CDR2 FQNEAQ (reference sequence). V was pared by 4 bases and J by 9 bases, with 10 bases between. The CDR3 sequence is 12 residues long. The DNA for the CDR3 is TGTGCCAGCAGCTCAGGGGTCGGTGAGCAGTTCTTC. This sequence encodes CASSSGVGEQFF.

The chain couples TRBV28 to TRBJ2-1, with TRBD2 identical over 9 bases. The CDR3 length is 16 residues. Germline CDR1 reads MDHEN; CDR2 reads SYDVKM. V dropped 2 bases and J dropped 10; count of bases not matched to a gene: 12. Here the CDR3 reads CASSLKILAGLGEQFF. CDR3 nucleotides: TGTGCCAGCAGTTTAAAGATCCTAGCGGGACTGGGAGAGCAGTTCTTC.

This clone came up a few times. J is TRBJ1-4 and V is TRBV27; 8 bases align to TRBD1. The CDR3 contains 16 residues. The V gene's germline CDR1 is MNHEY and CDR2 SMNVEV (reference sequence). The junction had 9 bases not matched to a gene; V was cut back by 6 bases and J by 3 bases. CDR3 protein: CASRSPSGGPNEKLFF. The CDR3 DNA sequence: TGTGCCAGCAGATCCCCCTCAGGGGGCCCTAATGAAAAACTGTTTTTT. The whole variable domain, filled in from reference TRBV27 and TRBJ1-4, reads EAQVTQNPRYLITVTGKKLTVTCSQNMNHEYMSWYRQDPGLGLRQIYYSMNVEVTDKGDVPEGYKVSRKEKRNFPLILESPSPNQTSLYFCASRSPSGGPNEKLFFGSGTQLSVL.

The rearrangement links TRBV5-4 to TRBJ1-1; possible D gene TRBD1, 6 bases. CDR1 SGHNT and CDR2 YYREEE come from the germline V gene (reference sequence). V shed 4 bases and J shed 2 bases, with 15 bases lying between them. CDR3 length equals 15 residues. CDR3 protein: CASSESRGRNTEAFF. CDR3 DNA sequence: TGTGCCAGCAGCGAATCGAGGGGGAGAAACACTGAAGCTTTCTTT. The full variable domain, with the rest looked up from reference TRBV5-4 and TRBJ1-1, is ETGVTQSPTHLIKTRGQQVTLRCSSQSGHNTVSWYQQALGQGPQFIFQYYREEENGRGNFPPRFSGLQFPNYSSELNVNALELDDSALYLCASSESRGRNTEAFFGQGTRLTVV.

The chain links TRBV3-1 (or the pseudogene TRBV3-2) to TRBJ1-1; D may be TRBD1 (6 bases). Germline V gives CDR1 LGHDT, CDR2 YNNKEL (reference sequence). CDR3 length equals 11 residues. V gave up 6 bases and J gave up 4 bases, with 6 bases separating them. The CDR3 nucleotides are TGTGCCAGCAGGGGGGCCACTGAAGCTTTCTTT. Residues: CASRGATEAFF.

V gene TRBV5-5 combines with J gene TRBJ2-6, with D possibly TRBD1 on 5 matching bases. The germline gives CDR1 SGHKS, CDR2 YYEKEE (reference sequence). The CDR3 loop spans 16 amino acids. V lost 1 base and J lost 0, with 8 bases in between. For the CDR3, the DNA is TGTGCCAGCAGCTTGACAGGTATCTCTGGGGCCAACGTCCTGACTTTC. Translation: CASSLTGISGANVLTF.

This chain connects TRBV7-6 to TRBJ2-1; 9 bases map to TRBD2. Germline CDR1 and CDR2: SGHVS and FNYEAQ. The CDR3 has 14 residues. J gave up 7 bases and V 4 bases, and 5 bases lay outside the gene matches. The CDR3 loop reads CASSSRTSENEQFF. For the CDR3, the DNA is TGTGCCAGCAGCTCCCGGACTAGCGAGAATGAGCAGTTCTTC. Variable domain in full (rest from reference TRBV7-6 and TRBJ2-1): GAGVSQSPRYKVTKRGQDVALRCDPISGHVSLYWYRQALGQGPEFLTYFNYEAQQDKSGLPNDRFSAERPEGSISTLTIQRTEQRDSAMYRCASSSRTSENEQFFGPGTRLTVL.

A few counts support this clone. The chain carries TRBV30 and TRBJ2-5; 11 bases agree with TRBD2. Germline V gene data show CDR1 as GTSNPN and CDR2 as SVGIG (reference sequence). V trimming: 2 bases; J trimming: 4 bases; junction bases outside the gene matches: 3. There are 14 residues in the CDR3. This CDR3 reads CAWSSGLAGETQYF. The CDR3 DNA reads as TGTGCCTGGAGTTCAGGACTAGCGGGAGAGACCCAGTACTTC.

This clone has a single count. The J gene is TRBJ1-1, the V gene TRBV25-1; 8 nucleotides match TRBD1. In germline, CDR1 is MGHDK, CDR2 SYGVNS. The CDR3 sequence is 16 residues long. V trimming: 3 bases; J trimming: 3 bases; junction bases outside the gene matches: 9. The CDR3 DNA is TGTGCCAGCAGTGACACGTTAGGGACAGGCTACACTGAAGCTTTCTTT. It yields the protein CASSDTLGTGYTEAFF.

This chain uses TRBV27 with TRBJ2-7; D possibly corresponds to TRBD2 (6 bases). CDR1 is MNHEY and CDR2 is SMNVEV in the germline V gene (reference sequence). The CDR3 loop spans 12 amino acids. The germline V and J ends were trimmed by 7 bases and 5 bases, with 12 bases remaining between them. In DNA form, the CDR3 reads TGTGCCAGCACCCTAACGGGAGACGAGCAGTACTTC. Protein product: CASTLTGDEQYF.

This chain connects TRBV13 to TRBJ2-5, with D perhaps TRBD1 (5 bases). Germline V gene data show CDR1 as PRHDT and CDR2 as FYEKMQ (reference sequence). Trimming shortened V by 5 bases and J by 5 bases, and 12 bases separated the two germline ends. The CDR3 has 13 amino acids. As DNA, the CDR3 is TGTGCCAGCAGCCCAGGTTCAGGGGAGACCCAGTACTTC. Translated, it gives CASSPGSGETQYF.

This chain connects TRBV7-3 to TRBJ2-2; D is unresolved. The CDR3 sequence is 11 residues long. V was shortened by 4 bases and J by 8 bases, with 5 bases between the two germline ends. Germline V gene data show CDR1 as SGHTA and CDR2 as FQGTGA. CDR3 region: CASSSEGELFF. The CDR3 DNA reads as TGTGCCAGCAGCTCCGAGGGGGAGCTGTTTTTT.

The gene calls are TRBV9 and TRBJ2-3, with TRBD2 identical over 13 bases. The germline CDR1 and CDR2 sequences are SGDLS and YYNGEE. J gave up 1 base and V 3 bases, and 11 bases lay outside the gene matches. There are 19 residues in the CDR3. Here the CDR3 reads CASSAPTSGRAEGTDTQYF. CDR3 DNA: TGTGCCAGCAGCGCCCCCACTAGCGGGAGGGCCGAGGGCACAGATACGCAGTATTTT.

In nucleotides, the CDR3 is TGTGCCAGTTCTGACAGGGGGGGGTATGGCTACACCTTC. Its translation is CASSDRGGYGYTF. V usage is TRBV12-3 or TRBV12-4 and J usage is TRBJ1-2; 9 nucleotides agree with TRBD1. The V gene end was trimmed by 9 bases and the J gene end by 5 bases; junction bases not matched to a gene: 7. The CDR3 has 13 amino acids.

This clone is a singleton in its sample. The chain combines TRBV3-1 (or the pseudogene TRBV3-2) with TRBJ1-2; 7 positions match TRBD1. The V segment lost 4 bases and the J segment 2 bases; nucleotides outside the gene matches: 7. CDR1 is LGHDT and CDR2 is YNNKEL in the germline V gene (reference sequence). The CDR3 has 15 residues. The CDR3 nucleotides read TGTGCCAGCAGCCCGGGACAGCAAACCAACTATGGCTACACCTTC. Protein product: CASSPGQQTNYGYTF.

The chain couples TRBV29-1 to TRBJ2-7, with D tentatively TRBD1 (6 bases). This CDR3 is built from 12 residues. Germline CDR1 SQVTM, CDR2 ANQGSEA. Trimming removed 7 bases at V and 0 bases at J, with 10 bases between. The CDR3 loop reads CSAGQSSYEQYF. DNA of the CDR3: TGCAGCGCAGGACAGAGCTCCTACGAGCAGTACTTC.

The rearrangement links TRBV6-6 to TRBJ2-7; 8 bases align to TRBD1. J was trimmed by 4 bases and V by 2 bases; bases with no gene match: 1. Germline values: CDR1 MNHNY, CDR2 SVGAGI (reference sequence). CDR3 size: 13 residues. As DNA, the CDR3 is TGTGCCAGCAGTTACGACAGGGGTTACGAGCAGTACTTC. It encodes CASSYDRGYEQYF.

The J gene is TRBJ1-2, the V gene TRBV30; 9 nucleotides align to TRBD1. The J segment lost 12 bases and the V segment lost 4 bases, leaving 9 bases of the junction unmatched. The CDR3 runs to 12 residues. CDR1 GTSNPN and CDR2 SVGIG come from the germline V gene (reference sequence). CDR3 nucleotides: TGTGCCTGGAACCCACGGACAGGGGATAACACCTTC. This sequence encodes CAWNPRTGDNTF.

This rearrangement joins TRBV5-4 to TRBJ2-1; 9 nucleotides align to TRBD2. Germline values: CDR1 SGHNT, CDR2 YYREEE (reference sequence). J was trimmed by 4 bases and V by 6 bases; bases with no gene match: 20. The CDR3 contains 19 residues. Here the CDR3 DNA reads TGTGCCAGCAACAAAAAGGCGGTAGCGGGAGCGGTCGGATACAATGAGCAGTTCTTC. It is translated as CASNKKAVAGAVGYNEQFF.

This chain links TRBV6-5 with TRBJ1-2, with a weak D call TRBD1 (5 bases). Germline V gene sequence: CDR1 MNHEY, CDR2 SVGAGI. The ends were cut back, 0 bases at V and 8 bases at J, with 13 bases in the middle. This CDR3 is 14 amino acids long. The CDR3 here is CASSYSVGVRGYTF. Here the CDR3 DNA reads TGTGCCAGCAGTTACTCCGTAGGGGTAAGAGGCTACACCTTC.

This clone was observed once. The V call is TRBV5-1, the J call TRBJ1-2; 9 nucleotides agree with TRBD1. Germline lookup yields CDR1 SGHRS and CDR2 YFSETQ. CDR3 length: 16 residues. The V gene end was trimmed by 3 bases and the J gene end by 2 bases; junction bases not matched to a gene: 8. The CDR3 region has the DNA TGCGCCAGCAGCTCCGATAACAGGGGGCTGAACTATGGCTACACCTTC. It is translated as CASSSDNRGLNYGYTF.

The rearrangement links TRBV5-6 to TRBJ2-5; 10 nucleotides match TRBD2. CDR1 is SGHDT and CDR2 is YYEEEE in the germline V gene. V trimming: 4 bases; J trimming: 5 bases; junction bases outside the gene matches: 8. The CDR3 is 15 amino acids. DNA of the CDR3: TGTGCCAGCAGCGTTAGCGGGAGGCCGTACGAGACCCAGTACTTC. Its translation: CASSVSGRPYETQYF.